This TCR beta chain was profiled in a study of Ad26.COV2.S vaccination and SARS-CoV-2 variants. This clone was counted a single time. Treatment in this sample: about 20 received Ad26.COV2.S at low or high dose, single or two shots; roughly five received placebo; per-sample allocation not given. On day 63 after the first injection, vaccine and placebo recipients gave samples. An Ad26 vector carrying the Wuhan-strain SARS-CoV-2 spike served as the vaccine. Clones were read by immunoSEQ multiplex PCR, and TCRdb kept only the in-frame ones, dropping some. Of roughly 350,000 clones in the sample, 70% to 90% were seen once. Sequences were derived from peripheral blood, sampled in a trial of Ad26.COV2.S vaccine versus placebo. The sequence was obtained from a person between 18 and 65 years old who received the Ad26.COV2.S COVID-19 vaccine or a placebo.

The CDR3 DNA is TGTGCCAGTAGTTCCAGGGTTTCCTATAATTCACCCCTCCACTTT. It yields the protein CASSSRVSYNSPLHF. The chain carries TRBV19 and TRBJ1-6; possible D gene TRBD1, 5 bases. Germline V gives CDR1 LNHDA, CDR2 SQIVND (reference sequence). CDR3 length: 15 residues. Between the trimmed V and J ends, which lost 5 bases and 1 base, there was a span of 9 bases.